One sample yielded the 6 T cell receptor beta chains listed below, sequenced in a study of blood T cell repertoires in COVID-19. Measured with immunoSEQ multiplex PCR; TCRdb has only the in-frame clones, and not every one. The table includes fewer than 200,000 clones, 80% detected once. The sample was peripheral blood. The receptors shown here come from a man between 60 and 75 years old with acute or convalescent COVID-19.

The chain employs TRBV5-6 and TRBJ1-2; 8 bases fit TRBD1. V lost 0 bases, J lost 4 bases, and 8 bases stayed unmatched. This CDR3 is 16 amino acids long. Germline V lookup: CDR1 SGHDT, CDR2 YYEEEE. The CDR3 DNA reads as TGTGCCAGCAGCTTGGGAAGGAAACAGGGGGGCTATGGCTACACCTTC. Translating gives CASSLGRKQGGYGYTF.

The V gene is TRBV7-9, the J gene TRBJ1-2, with D maybe TRBD1 (6 bases). Per germline, CDR1 SEHNR and CDR2 FQNEAQ (reference sequence). The length of the CDR3 is 16 residues. Trimming took 5 bases from V and 6 from J, leaving 22 bases between them. The CDR3 DNA is TGTGCCAGCAGCCTAGACCTGACCGGGACAAAAGATGGCTACACCTTC. Translated, it gives CASSLDLTGTKDGYTF.

Remarks on this clone: Other nucleotide sequences in the sample specify the same CDR3. V and J are TRBV12-3 or TRBV12-4 and TRBJ1-5, with D perhaps matching TRBD1 (6 bases). The CDR3 is made up of 13 amino acids. Trimming removed 3 bases at V and 4 bases at J, with 7 bases between. As DNA, the CDR3 is TGTGCCAGCAGTTTGGGACAAAATCAGCCCCAGCATTTT. The encoded protein is CASSLGQNQPQHF.

Only one count was recorded for this clone. The V gene is TRBV19, the J gene TRBJ2-5, with D maybe TRBD1 (5 bases). CDR3 length: 14 amino acids. Per germline, CDR1 LNHDA and CDR2 SQIVND (reference sequence). Trimming left V 6 bases short and J 1 base short, with 12 bases between. The DNA for the CDR3 is TGTGCCAGTAGAGCCAGGGCGCCCCAAGAGACCCAGTACTTC. Protein product: CASRARAPQETQYF.

This rearrangement joins TRBV12-5 to TRBJ2-3; 8 bases map to TRBD2. The trim removed 5 bases at V and 4 bases at J, leaving 14 bases unmatched. Germline V gene sequence: CDR1 LGHNT, CDR2 FRNRAP. The CDR3 sequence is 17 residues long. CDR3 residues: CASGPRASSGGADTQYF. The CDR3 bases are TGTGCTAGTGGTCCCCGAGCTTCGAGCGGGGGCGCAGATACGCAGTATTTT.

This chain connects TRBV7-8 to TRBJ1-1; D remains ambiguous. The CDR3 length is 14 residues. V was clipped by 8 bases and J by 0 bases, with 13 bases between them. Germline V lookup: CDR1 SGHVS, CDR2 FQNEAQ. CDR3: CASRVSPMNTEAFF. For the CDR3, the DNA is TGTGCCAGCCGGGTTTCCCCTATGAACACTGAAGCTTTCTTT.